The 22 T cell receptor beta chains in this list originate from one sample, sequenced in a study of CD8 T cells in ankylosing spondylitis. TCRdb passed the 5' RACE reads through MiXCR, listing each CDR3 protein once. The sample has 300,000 to 400,000 distinct CDR3 sequences; roughly 10% are singletons. Material for sequencing was blood, either unsorted or a sorted T cell fraction (not recorded which). These receptors were taken from a female donor with ankylosing spondylitis or in good health (not recorded which).

This clonotype was picked up many times. The chain links TRBV18 to TRBJ2-1, with D tentatively TRBD2 (6 bases). With 0 bases removed from V and 9 bases from J, the gap between germline ends came to 9 bases. Germline values: CDR1 KGHSH, CDR2 LQKENI. This CDR3 contains 13 residues. CDR3 in DNA: TGTGCCAGCTCACCACCACGGAGGGGTGAGCAGTTCTTC. The encoded protein is CASSPPRRGEQFF. Full variable domain (missing parts from reference TRBV18 and TRBJ2-1): NAGVMQNPRHLVRRRGQEARLRCSPMKGHSHVYWYRQLPEEGLKFMVYLQKENIIDESGMPKERFSAEFPKEGPSILRIQQVVRGDSAAYFCASSPPRRGEQFFGPGTRLTVL.

This clonotype was counted a few times. The rearrangement joins TRBV7-2 to TRBJ2-7, with D possibly being TRBD2 (6 bases). Germline V lookup: CDR1 SGHTA, CDR2 FQGNSA. CDR3 length equals 16 residues. The V gene lost 0 bases and the J gene lost 2 bases, with 14 bases spanning the gap. In DNA form, the CDR3 reads TGTGCCAGCAGCTTAGCCGGTGGCGGGACCACCTACGAGCAGTACTTC. Its protein is CASSLAGGGTTYEQYF. The variable domain in full, with the rest retrieved from reference TRBV7-2 and TRBJ2-7, is GAGVSQSPSNKVTEKGKDVELRCDPISGHTALYWYRQSLGQGLEFLIYFQGNSAPDKSGLPSDRFSAERTGGSVSTLTIQRTQQEDSAVYLCASSLAGGGTTYEQYFGPGTRLTVT.

The table lists this clonotype with a few counts. The rearrangement links TRBV4-3 to TRBJ2-1; perhaps TRBD2 as D (5 bases). Trimming removed 0 bases at V and 6 bases at J, with 12 bases between. The CDR3 sequence is 15 residues long. Germline CDR1 reads LGHNA; CDR2 reads YSLEER. The CDR3 DNA reads as TGCGCCAGCAGCCAAGAAGGAGGTAGCCCCAATGAGCAGTTCTTC. Protein: CASSQEGGSPNEQFF.

This clonotype was observed many times. The chain recombines TRBV15 with TRBJ1-1, with D uncertain. CDR1 and CDR2 (germline): LNHNV, YYDKDF (reference sequence). The V and J ends lost 3 bases and 2 bases respectively, with 4 bases between them. CDR3 size: 12 residues. The CDR3 nucleotides read TGTGCCACCAGCAGGTATAACACTGAAGCTTTCTTT. This gives the protein CATSRYNTEAFF.

The rearrangement links TRBV20-1 to TRBJ1-1, with D perhaps TRBD1 (5 bases). Per germline, CDR1 DFQATT and CDR2 SNEGSKA (reference sequence). The CDR3 is 11 amino acids. DNA of the CDR3: TGCAAACCTGGGGGACTGGGGGAAGCTTTCTTT. This encodes CKPGGLGEAFF.

Ten or more counts support this clonotype. V is TRBV20-1 and J is TRBJ2-5, with D uncertain. The germline CDR1 and CDR2 sequences are DFQATT and SNEGSKA (reference sequence). This CDR3 spans 12 amino acids. Trimming removed 4 bases from V and 7 bases from J, with 13 bases in between. The CDR3 loop is CSAKVGLGTQYF. The CDR3 DNA reads TGCAGTGCTAAAGTAGGGTTGGGGACCCAGTACTTC.

This clonotype was counted many times. Written as DNA, the CDR3 is TGTGCCAGCATCTGGACAGGGGGGAACACCGGGGAGCTGTTTTTT. It is translated as CASIWTGGNTGELFF. This rearrangement joins TRBV2 to TRBJ2-2; 10 bases fit TRBD1. The CDR3 has 15 amino acids. Germline trimming cut 7 bases from V and 1 base from J; bases unmatched to any gene: 3. Germline V gives CDR1 SNHLY, CDR2 FYNNEI.

V usage is TRBV27 and J usage is TRBJ2-2; the match to TRBD2 covers 8 bases. This CDR3 is 15 amino acids long. CDR1 and CDR2 from the germline V gene are MNHEY and SMNVEV (reference sequence). Trimming took 8 bases from V and 0 from J; bases not matched to a gene: 5. CDR3 residues: CASCLAGSNTGELFF. CDR3 DNA sequence: TGTGCCAGCTGCTTAGCGGGATCGAACACCGGGGAGCTGTTTTTT.

This clonotype was seen a few times. The V and J genes are TRBV6-1 and TRBJ2-6; 7 bases fit TRBD1. The CDR3 contains 16 residues. Trimming at V came to 6 bases and at J to 0 bases, leaving 5 bases not matched to a gene. Germline V gene lookup returns CDR1 MNHNS and CDR2 SASEGT. Here the CDR3 reads CASRTTGVSGANVLTF. In DNA form, the CDR3 reads TGTGCCAGCAGGACTACAGGGGTCTCTGGGGCCAACGTCCTGACTTTC.

In its sample, this clonotype was seen many times. The V call is TRBV5-1, the J call TRBJ1-1; possibly TRBD1 for D (5 bases). The CDR3 covers 14 residues. Germline loops: CDR1 SGHRS, CDR2 YFSETQ. Trimming shortened V by 4 bases and J by 1 base, and 11 bases separated the two germline ends. CDR3 in amino acids: CASSPDSANTEAFF. As DNA, the CDR3 is TGCGCCAGCAGCCCTGACAGTGCGAACACTGAAGCTTTCTTT.

The chain uses TRBV7-9 and TRBJ2-1; D is unclear. Germline V gene sequence: CDR1 SEHNR, CDR2 FQNEAQ (reference sequence). V lost 0 bases and J 6 bases, leaving 9 bases between the germline ends. This CDR3 has 14 residues. The CDR3 DNA sequence: TGTGCCAGCAGCTTAGCGGGAAGGGCCAATGAGCAGTTCTTC. Amino acids: CASSLAGRANEQFF.

This clonotype was counted ten times or more. The genes are TRBV5-1 and TRBJ2-7; either TRBD1 or TRBD2 may fit D (6 bases each). V was trimmed by 8 bases and J by 6 bases, leaving 21 bases between them. This CDR3 contains 14 residues. Germline V gene sequence: CDR1 SGHRS, CDR2 YFSETQ. The CDR3 loop is CASRYGTQGGEQYF. The CDR3, as DNA: TGCGCCAGTAGATACGGGACTCAAGGGGGCGAGCAGTACTTC.

This clonotype came up a few times. The chain joins TRBV20-1 to TRBJ1-1; 9 nucleotides match TRBD1. V lost 4 bases and J lost 3; bases outside the gene matches: 12. Germline V CDR1 and CDR2: DFQATT, SNEGSKA (reference sequence). There are 16 residues in the CDR3. The CDR3: CSANIGQGIRDTEAFF. The CDR3 nucleotides read TGCAGTGCTAATATCGGACAGGGGATTCGGGACACTGAAGCTTTCTTT.

The V call is TRBV5-8, the J call TRBJ1-2; D is undetermined. The CDR3 loop spans 13 amino acids. The V gene's germline CDR1 is SGHTS and CDR2 YDEGEE. Trimming took 4 bases from V and 6 from J, leaving 13 bases between them. CDR3 amino acids: CASSLKAGNGYTF. The CDR3 DNA is TGTGCCAGCAGCCTTAAGGCGGGAAATGGCTACACCTTC.

The chain carries TRBV5-1 and TRBJ2-7; 7 bases match TRBD1. The V segment lost 4 bases and the J segment 2 bases; nucleotides outside the gene matches: 6. This CDR3 region has 14 residues. Per germline, CDR1 SGHRS and CDR2 YFSETQ. In nucleotides, the CDR3 is TGCGCCAGCAGCCCCCCGGACAGGCCCTACGAGCAGTACTTC. It translates to CASSPPDRPYEQYF. The full variable domain, rest sourced from reference TRBV5-1 and TRBJ2-7, is KAGVTQTPRYLIKTRGQQVTLSCSPISGHRSVSWYQQTPGQGLQFLFEYFSETQRNKGNFPGRFSGRQFSNSRSEMNVSTLELGDSALYLCASSPPDRPYEQYFGPGTRLTVT.

In this sample, this clonotype turned up many times. The rearrangement uses TRBV27 and TRBJ2-5, with a tentative D call TRBD2 (5 bases). The CDR3 is 13 residues long. V gave up 5 bases and J gave up 5 bases, with 12 bases separating them. The germline V gene encodes CDR1 MNHEY and CDR2 SMNVEV (reference sequence). The CDR3 DNA is TGTGCCAGCAGTCCCCGGACTGTGGAGACCCAGTACTTC. Amino acid sequence: CASSPRTVETQYF.

This clonotype occurred many times. This chain links TRBV12-3 or TRBV12-4 with TRBJ1-2; D remains unclear. CDR3 size: 11 residues. V lost 3 bases and J 4 bases, leaving 3 bases between the germline ends. The CDR3 loop is CASSLGYGYTF. DNA for the CDR3: TGTGCCAGCAGTTTGGGCTATGGCTACACCTTC.

The rearrangement links TRBV7-2 to TRBJ2-3, with D possibly matching TRBD1 (5 bases). Trimming shortened V by 5 bases and J by 8 bases, and 11 bases separated the two germline ends. The CDR3 runs to 12 residues. Germline loops: CDR1 SGHTA, CDR2 FQGNSA. The chain's CDR3 is CASSHPQGTQYF. The DNA of the CDR3 is TGTGCCAGCAGCCACCCTCAGGGTACGCAGTATTTT. Full variable domain (remainder filled in from reference TRBV7-2 and TRBJ2-3): GAGVSQSPSNKVTEKGKDVELRCDPISGHTALYWYRQSLGQGLEFLIYFQGNSAPDKSGLPSDRFSAERTGGSVSTLTIQRTQQEDSAVYLCASSHPQGTQYFGPGTRLTVL.

This chain connects TRBV20-1 to TRBJ2-5; 10 bases line up with TRBD2. CDR3 length equals 15 residues. Germline-derived CDR1 and CDR2 are DFQATT and SNEGSKA (reference sequence). Trimming cost V 0 bases and J 3 bases; bases outside gene matches: 4. This CDR3 is CSARELAGLKETQYF. Here the CDR3 DNA reads TGCAGTGCTAGAGAACTAGCGGGACTAAAAGAGACCCAGTACTTC.

This clonotype was detected ten times or more. The genes are TRBV4-2 and TRBJ2-1; 9 nucleotides agree with TRBD2. The CDR3 covers 19 residues. Germline V gene data show CDR1 as LGHNA and CDR2 as YNFKEQ. V dropped 2 bases and J dropped 0; count of bases not matched to a gene: 11. The CDR3 here is CASSQYEVAGDLSYNEQFF. As DNA, the CDR3 is TGTGCCAGCAGCCAATATGAGGTAGCGGGAGACCTCTCCTACAATGAGCAGTTCTTC.

This clonotype was detected many times. The V and J genes are TRBV20-1 and TRBJ1-5; D not certain. The ends were cut back, 1 base at V and 0 bases at J, with 16 bases in the middle. The CDR3 runs 17 residues. Germline loops: CDR1 DFQATT, CDR2 SNEGSKA (reference sequence). In DNA, the CDR3 is TGCAGTGCTAGAGGCCGTACGACGGACTATAGCAATCAGCCCCAGCATTTT. The encoded protein is CSARGRTTDYSNQPQHF.

This chain links TRBV27 with TRBJ2-1, with 12 bases fitting TRBD2. CDR3 length equals 16 residues. Losses at the gene ends were 2 bases for V and 8 bases for J; bases not matched to a gene: 7. The germline V gene has CDR1 MNHEY and CDR2 SMNVEV (reference sequence). CDR3 region: CASSLSLAGGPHEQFF. For the CDR3, the DNA is TGTGCCAGCAGTTTAAGTCTAGCGGGAGGGCCGCATGAGCAGTTCTTC.